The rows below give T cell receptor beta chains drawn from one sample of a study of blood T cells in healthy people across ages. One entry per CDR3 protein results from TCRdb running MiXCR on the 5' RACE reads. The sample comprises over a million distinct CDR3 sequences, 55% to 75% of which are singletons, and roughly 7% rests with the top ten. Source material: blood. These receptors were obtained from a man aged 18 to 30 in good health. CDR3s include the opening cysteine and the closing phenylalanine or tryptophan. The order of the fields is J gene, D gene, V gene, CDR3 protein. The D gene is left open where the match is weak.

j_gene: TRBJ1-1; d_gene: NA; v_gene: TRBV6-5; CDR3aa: CASSGAGGNTEAFF
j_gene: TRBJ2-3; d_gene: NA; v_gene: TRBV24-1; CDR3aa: CATSEGQFATDTQYF
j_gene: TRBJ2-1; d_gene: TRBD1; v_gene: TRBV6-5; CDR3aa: CASSPDRGLYEQFF
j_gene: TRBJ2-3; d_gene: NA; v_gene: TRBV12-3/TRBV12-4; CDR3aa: CASSLWGRWVEDTQYF
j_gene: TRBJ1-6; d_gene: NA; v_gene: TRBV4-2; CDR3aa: CASSQEEGTYNSPLHF
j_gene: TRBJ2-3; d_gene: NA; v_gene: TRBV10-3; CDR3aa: CAISADISTDTQYF
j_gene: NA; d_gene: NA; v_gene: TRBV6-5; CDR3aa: CASSYSRWGPYLLEQYF
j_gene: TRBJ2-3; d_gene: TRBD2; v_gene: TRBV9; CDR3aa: CASSVLAASTDTQYF
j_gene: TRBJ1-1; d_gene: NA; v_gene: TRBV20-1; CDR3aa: CSALRDPNTEAFF
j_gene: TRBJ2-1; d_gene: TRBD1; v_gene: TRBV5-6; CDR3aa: CAGRRGQGRQFF
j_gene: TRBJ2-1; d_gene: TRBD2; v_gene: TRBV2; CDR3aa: CASSDPSGISYNEQFF
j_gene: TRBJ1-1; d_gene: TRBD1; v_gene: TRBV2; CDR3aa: CAGRGDRSGNTEAFF
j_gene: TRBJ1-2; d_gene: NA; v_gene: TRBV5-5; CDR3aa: CASSSTPFPRDGYTF
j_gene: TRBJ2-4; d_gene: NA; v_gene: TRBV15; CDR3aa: CATSSYRFNIQYF
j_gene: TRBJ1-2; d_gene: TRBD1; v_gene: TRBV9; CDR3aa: CASSSVSRDSFFNYGYTF
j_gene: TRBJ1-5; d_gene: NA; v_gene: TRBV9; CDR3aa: CASSMTEGNQPQHF
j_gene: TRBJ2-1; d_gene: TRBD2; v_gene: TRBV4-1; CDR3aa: CASSHLPRLAGGYNEQFF
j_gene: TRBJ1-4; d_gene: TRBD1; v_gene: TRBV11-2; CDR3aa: CASSPLTGGTEKLFF
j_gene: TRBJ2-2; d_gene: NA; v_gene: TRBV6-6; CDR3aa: CAIQGLADGTGELFF
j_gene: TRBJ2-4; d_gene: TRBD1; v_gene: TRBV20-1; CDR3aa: CSASGQQENIQYF